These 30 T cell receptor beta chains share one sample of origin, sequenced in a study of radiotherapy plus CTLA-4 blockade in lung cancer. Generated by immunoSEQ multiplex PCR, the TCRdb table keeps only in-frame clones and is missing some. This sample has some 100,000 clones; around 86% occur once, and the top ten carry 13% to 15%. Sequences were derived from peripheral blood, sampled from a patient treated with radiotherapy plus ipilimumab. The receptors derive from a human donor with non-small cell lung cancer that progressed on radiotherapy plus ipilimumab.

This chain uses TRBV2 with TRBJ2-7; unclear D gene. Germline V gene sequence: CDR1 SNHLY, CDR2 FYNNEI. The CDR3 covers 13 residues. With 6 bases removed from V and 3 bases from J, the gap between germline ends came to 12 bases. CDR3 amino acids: CASSDLVGYEQYF. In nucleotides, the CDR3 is TGTGCCAGCAGCGATTTGGTGGGCTACGAGCAGTACTTC.

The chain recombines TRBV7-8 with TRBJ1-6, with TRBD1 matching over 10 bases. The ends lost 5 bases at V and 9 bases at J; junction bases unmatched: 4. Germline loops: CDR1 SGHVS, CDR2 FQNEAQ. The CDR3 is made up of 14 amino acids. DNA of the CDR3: TGTGCCAGCAGCGGGACAGGGGAGCGTTCACCCCTCCACTTT. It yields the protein CASSGTGERSPLHF.

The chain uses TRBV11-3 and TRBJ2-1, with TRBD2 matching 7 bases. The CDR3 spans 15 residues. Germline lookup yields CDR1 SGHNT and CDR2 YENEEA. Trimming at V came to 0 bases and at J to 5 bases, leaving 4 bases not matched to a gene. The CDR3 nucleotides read TGTGCCAGCAGCTTAGAGGGCGGGAGCCACAATGAGCAGTTCTTC. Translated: CASSLEGGSHNEQFF.

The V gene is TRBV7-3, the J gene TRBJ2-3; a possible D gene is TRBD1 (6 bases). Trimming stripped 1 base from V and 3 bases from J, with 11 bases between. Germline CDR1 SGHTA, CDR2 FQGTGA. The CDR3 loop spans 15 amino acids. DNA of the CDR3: TGTGCCAGCAGCTTAAACGGACAGATTACAGATACGCAGTATTTT. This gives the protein CASSLNGQITDTQYF.

The CDR3 region has the DNA TGCGCCAGCAGCTTTGGACAGAGTGAATCGCACGAGCAGTACTTC. Translating it yields CASSFGQSESHEQYF. V and J are TRBV5-1 and TRBJ2-7, with a weak D call TRBD1 (6 bases). Per germline, CDR1 SGHRS and CDR2 YFSETQ. Trimming stripped 2 bases from V and 5 bases from J, with 17 bases between. This CDR3 is 15 amino acids long.

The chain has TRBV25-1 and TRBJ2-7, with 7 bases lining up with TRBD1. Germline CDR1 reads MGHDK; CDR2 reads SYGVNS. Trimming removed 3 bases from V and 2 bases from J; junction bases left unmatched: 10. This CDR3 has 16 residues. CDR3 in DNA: TGTGCCAGCAGTGAGGGCGGCGGACAGGCCGCCTACGAGCAGTACTTC. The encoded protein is CASSEGGGQAAYEQYF.

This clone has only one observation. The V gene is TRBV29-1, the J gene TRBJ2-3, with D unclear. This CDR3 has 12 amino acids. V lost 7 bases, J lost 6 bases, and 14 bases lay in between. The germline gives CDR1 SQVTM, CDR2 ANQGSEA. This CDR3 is CSAEGYSDTQYF. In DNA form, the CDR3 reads TGCAGCGCCGAAGGCTACTCGGATACGCAGTATTTT.

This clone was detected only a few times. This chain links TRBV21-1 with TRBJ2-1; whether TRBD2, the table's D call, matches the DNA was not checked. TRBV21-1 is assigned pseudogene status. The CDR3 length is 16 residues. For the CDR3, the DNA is TGTGCCAGCAGCAAAGCCGGATTAGCGGCGTACAATGAGCAGTTCTTC. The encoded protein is CASSKAGLAAYNEQFF.

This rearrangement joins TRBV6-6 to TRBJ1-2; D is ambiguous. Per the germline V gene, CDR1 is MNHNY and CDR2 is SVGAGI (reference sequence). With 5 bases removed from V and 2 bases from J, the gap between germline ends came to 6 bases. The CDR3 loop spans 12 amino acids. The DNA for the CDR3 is TGTGCCAGCAGTACGGGGAACTATGGCTACACCTTC. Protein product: CASSTGNYGYTF.

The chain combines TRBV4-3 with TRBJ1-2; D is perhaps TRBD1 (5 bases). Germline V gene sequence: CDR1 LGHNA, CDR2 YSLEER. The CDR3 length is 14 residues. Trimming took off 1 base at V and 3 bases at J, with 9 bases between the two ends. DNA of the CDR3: TGCGCCAGCAGCCAAGGCCTGGGGGACTATGGCTACACCTTC. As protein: CASSQGLGDYGYTF.

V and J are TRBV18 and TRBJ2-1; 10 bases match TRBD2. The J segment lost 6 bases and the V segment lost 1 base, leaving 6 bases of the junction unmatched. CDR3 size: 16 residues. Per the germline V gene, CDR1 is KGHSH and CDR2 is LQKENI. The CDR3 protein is CASSPLGASGGNEQFF. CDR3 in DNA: TGTGCCAGCTCACCACTTGGGGCTAGCGGGGGCAATGAGCAGTTCTTC.

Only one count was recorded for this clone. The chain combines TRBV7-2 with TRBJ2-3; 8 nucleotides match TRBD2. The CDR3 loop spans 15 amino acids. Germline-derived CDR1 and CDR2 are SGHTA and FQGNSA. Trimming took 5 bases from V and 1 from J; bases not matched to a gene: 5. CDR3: CASSTQAGGTDTQYF. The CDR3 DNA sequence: TGTGCCAGCAGCACGCAAGCGGGAGGCACAGATACGCAGTATTTT.

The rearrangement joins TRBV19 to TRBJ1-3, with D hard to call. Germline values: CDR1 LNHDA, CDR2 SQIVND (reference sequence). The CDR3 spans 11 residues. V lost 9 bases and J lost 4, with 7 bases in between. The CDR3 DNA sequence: TGTGCCAGCCTTCTAGGAAACACCATATATTTT. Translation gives CASLLGNTIYF.

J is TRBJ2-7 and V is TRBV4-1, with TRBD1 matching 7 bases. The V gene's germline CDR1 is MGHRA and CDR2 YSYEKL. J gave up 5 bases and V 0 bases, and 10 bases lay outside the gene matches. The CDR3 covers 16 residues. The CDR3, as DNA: TGCGCCAGCAGCCAAGATAGGGGCAGGGGGTTCGACGAGCAGTACTTC. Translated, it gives CASSQDRGRGFDEQYF.

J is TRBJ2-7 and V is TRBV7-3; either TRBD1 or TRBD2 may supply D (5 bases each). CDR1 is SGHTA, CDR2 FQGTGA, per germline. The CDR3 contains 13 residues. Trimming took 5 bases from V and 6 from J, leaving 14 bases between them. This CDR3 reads CASSAEGLGEQYF. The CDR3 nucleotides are TGTGCCAGCAGCGCAGAGGGGTTGGGCGAGCAGTACTTC.

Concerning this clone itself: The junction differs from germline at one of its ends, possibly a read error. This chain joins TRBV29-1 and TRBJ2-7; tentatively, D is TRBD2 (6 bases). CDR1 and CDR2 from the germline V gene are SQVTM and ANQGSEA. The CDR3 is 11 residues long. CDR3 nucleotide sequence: TGCAGAGTTGAATTTGAACGGGAGCAGTATTTC. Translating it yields CRVEFEREQYF.

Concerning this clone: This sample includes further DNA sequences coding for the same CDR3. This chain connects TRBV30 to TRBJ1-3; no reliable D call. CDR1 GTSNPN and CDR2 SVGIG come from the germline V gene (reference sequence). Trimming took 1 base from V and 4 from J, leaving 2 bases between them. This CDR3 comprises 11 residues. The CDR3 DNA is TGTGCCTGGAGTGCGGGAAACACCATATATTTT. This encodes CAWSAGNTIYF.

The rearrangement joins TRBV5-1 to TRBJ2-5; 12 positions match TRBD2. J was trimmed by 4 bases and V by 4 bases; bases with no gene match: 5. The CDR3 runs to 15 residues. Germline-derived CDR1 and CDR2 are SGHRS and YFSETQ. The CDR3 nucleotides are TGCGCCAGCAGCCTCGGACTAGCGGGAAGAGAGACCCAGTACTTC. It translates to CASSLGLAGRETQYF.

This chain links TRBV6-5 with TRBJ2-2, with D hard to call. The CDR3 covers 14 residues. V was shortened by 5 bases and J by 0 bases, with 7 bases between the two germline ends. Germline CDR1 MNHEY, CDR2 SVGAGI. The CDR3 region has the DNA TGTGCCAGCAGTCGGACGGCGAACACCGGGGAGCTGTTTTTT. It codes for CASSRTANTGELFF.

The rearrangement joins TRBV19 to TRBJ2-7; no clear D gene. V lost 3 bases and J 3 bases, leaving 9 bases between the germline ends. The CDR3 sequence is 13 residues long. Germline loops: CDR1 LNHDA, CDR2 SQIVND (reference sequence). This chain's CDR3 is CASSIGSGYEQYF. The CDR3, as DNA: TGTGCCAGTAGTATCGGGTCAGGCTACGAGCAGTACTTC.

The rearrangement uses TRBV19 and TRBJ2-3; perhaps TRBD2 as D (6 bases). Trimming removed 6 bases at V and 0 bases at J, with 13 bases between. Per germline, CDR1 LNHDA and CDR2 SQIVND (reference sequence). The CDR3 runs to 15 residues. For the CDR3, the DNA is TGTGCCAGTAGGGCCGGGACTCGTAGCACAGATACGCAGTATTTT. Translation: CASRAGTRSTDTQYF.

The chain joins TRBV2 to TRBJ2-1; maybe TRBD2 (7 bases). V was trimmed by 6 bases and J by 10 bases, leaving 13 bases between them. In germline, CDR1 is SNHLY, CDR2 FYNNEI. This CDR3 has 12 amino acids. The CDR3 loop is CASREQGLEQFF. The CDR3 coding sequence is TGTGCCAGCAGGGAACAGGGACTAGAGCAGTTCTTC.

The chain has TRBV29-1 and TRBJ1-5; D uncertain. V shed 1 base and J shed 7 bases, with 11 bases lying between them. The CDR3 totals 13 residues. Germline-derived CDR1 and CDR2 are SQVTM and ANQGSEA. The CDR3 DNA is TGCAGCGTTGAAGTGGGGATCGGGCAGCCCCAGCATTTT. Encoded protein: CSVEVGIGQPQHF.

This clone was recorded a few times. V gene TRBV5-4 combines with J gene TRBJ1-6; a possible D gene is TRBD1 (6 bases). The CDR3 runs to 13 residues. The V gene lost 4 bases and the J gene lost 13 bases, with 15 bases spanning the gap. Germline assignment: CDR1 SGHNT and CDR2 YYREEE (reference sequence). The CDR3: CASSPSGQPPLHF. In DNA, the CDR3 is TGTGCCAGCAGCCCGTCGGGACAACCTCCCCTCCACTTT. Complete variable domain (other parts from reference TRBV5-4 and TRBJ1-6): ETGVTQSPTHLIKTRGQQVTLRCSSQSGHNTVSWYQQALGQGPQFIFQYYREEENGRGNFPPRFSGLQFPNYSSELNVNALELDDSALYLCASSPSGQPPLHFGNGTRLTVT.

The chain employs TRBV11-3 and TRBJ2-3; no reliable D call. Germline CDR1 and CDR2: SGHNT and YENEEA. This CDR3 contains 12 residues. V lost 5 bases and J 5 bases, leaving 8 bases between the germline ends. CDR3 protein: CASSRRQDTQYF. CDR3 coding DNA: TGTGCCAGCAGCCGACGACAAGATACGCAGTATTTT.

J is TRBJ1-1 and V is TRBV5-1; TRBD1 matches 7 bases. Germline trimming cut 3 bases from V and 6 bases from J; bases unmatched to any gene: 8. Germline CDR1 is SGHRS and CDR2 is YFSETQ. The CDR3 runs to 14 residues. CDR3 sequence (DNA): TGCGCCAGCAGCTCCCAGGGGGTCGGGGCTGAAGCTTTCTTT. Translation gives CASSSQGVGAEAFF.

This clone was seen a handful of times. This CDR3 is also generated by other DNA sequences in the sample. This chain's CDR3 is CASSLGQMNTEAFF. Here the CDR3 DNA reads TGCGCCAGCAGCTTGGGGCAGATGAACACTGAAGCTTTCTTT. This sequence joins TRBV5-1 and TRBJ1-1; D call uncertain. Germline-derived CDR1 and CDR2 are SGHRS and YFSETQ. Trimming took 0 bases from V and 0 from J, leaving 6 bases between them. This CDR3 contains 14 residues.

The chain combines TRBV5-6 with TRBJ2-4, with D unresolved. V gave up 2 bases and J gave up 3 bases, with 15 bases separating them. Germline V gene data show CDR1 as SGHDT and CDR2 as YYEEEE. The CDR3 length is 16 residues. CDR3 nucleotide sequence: TGTGCCAGCAGCTTACAGACCCCGGGCCTCAAAAACATTCAGTACTTC. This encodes CASSLQTPGLKNIQYF. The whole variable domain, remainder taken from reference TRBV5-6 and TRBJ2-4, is DAGVTQSPTHLIKTRGQQVTLRCSPKSGHDTVSWYQQALGQGPQFIFQYYEEEERQRGNFPDRFSGHQFPNYSSELNVNALLLGDSALYLCASSLQTPGLKNIQYFGAGTRLSVL.

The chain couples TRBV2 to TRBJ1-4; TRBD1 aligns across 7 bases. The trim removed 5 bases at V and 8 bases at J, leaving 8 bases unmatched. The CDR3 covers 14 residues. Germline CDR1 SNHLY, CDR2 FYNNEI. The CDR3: CASSSRGHQEKLFF. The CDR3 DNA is TGTGCCAGCAGTTCAAGGGGGCATCAGGAAAAACTGTTTTTT. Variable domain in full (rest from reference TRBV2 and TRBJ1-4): EPEVTQTPSHQVTQMGQEVILRCVPISNHLYFYWYRQILGQKVEFLVSFYNNEISEKSEIFDDQFSVERPDGSNFTLKIRSTKLEDSAMYFCASSSRGHQEKLFFGSGTQLSVL.

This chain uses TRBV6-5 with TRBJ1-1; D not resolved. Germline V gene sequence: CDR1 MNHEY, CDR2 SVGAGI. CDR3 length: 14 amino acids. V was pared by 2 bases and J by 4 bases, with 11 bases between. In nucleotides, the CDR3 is TGTGCCAGCAGTTACGTGCCGGTGGGCACTGAAGCTTTCTTT. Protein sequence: CASSYVPVGTEAFF.